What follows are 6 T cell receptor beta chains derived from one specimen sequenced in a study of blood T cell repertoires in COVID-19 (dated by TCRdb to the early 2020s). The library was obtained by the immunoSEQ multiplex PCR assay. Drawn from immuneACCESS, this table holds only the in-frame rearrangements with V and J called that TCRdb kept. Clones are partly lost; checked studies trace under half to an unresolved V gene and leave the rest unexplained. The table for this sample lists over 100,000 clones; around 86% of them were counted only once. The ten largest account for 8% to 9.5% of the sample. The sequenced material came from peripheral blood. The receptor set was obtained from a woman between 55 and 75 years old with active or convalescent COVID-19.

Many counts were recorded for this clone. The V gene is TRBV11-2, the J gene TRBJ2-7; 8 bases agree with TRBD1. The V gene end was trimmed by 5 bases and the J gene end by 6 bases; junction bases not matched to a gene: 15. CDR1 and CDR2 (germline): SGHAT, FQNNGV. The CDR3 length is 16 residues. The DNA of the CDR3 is TGTGCCAGCAGCACCCTCAGGGGGCGGAGTAGTAGCGAGCAGTACTTC. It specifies CASSTLRGRSSSEQYF.

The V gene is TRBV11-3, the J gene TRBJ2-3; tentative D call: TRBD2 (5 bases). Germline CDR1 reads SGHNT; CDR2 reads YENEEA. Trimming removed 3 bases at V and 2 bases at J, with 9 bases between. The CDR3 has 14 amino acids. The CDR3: CASSLVGDTDTQYF. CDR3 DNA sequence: TGTGCCAGCAGCTTGGTGGGAGACACAGATACGCAGTATTTT.

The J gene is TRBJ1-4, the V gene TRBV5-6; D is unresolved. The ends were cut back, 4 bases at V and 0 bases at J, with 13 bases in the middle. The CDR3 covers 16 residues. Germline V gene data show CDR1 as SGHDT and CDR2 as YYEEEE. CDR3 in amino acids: CASSPGLTPTNEKLFF. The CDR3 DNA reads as TGTGCCAGCAGCCCAGGACTGACGCCAACTAATGAAAAACTGTTTTTT.

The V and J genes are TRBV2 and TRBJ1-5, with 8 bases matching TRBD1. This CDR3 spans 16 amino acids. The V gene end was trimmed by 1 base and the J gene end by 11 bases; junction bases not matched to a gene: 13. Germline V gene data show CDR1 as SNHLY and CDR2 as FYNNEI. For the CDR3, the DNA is TGTGCCAGCAGTGAAGACAGGGGGTTCTCCCGGGGAGCCCAGCATTTT. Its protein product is CASSEDRGFSRGAQHF. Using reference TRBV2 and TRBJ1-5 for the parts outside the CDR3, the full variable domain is EPEVTQTPSHQVTQMGQEVILRCVPISNHLYFYWYRQILGQKVEFLVSFYNNEISEKSEIFDDQFSVERPDGSNFTLKIRSTKLEDSAMYFCASSEDRGFSRGAQHFGDGTRLSIL.

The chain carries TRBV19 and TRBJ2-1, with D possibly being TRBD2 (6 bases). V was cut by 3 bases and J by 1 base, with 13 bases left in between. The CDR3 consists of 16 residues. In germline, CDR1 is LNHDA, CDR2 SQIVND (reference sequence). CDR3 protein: CASSIRASDSYNEQFF. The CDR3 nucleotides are TGTGCCAGTAGTATTCGGGCTAGCGATTCCTACAATGAGCAGTTCTTC.

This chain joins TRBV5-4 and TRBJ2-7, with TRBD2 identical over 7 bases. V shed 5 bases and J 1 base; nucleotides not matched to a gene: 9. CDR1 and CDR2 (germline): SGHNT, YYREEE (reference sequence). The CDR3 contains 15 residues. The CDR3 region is CASSSLPGGSYEQYF. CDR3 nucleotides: TGTGCCAGCAGTTCCCTCCCGGGAGGATCCTACGAGCAGTACTTC.